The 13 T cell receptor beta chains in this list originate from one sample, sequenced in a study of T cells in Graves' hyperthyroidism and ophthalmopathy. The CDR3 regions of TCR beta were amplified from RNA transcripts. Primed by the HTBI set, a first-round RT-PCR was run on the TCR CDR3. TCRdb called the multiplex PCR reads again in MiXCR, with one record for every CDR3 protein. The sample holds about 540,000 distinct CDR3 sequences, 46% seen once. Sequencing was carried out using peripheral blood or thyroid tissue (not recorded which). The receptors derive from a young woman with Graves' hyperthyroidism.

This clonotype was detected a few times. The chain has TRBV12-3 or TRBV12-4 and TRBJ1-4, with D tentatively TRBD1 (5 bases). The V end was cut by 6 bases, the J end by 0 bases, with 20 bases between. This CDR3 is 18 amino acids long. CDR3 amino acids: CASSPAGLTLATNEKLFF. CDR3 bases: TGTGCCAGCAGCCCGGCGGGACTGACCCTTGCAACTAATGAAAAACTGTTTTTT.

The CDR3 here is CSVGRETEQYF. The DNA for the CDR3 is TGCAGCGTTGGCAGGGAAACCGAGCAGTACTTC. The chain couples TRBV29-1 to TRBJ2-7, with D maybe TRBD1 (5 bases). Per germline, CDR1 SQVTM and CDR2 ANQGSEA. V lost 4 bases to trimming and J lost 6 bases, with 10 bases between them. The CDR3 contains 11 residues.

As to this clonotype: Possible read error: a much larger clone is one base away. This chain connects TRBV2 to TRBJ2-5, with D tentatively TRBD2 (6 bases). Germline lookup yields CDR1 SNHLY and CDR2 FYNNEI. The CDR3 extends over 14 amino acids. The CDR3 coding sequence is TGTACCAGCAGTGAGGGACTGCTCCAAGAGACCCAGTACTTC. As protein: CTSSEGLLQETQYF.

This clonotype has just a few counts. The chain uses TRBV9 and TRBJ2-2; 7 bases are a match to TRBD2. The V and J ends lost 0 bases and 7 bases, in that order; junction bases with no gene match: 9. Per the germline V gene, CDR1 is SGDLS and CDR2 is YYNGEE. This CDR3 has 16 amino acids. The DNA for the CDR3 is TGTGCCAGCAGCGTAGGCGGCGGGGGATTTGGCGGGGAGCTGTTTTTT. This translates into CASSVGGGGFGGELFF.

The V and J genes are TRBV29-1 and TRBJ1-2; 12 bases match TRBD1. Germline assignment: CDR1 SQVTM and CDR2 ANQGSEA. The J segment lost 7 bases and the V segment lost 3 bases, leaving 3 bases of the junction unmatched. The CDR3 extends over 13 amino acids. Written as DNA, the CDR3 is TGCAGCGTTGAGGGGACAGGGGGCTTTGGCTACACCTTC. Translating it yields CSVEGTGGFGYTF.

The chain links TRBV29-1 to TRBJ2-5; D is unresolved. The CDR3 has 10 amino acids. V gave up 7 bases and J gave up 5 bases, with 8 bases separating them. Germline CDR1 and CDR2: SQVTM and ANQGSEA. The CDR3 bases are TGCAGCGGTCCTCGGGAGACCCAGTACTTC. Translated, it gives CSGPRETQYF.

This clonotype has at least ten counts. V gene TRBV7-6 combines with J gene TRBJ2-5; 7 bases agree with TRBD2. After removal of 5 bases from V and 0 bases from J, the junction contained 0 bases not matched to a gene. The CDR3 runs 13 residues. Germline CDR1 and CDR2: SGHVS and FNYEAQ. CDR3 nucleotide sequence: TGTGCCAGCAGCCGGGGGGACCAAGAGACCCAGTACTTC. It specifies CASSRGDQETQYF.

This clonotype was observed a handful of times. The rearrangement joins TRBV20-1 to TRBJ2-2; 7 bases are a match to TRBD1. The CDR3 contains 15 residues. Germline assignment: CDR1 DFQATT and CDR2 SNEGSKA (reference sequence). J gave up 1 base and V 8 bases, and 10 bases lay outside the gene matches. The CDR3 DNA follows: TGCAGTAGCCTCCCGGGACAGAGGAACACCGGGGAGCTGTTTTTT. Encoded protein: CSSLPGQRNTGELFF.

CDR3 bases: TGTGCCAGCAGCTATTTCGGCTGGCAGGGGCGCCAAGAGACCCAGTACTTC. This codes for CASSYFGWQGRQETQYF. The chain employs TRBV7-9 and TRBJ2-5; D is perhaps TRBD1 (6 bases). V lost 4 bases and J 1 base, leaving 19 bases between the germline ends. Looked up from germline, CDR1 is SEHNR and CDR2 is FQNEAQ (reference sequence). The CDR3 contains 17 residues.

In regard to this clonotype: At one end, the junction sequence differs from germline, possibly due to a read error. This chain's CDR3 is CASSLVASGAYEQYF. The CDR3 DNA follows: TGCGCCAGCAGCTTGGTGGCTAGCGGAGCCTACGAGCAGTACTTC. This chain connects TRBV7-2 to TRBJ2-7, with 7 bases identical to TRBD2. Germline values: CDR1 SGHTA, CDR2 FQGNSA. The CDR3 is 15 residues long.

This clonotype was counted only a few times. The DNA of the CDR3 is TGTGCCAGCAGTGGGCATATCTGGGGAAACACTGAAGCTTTCTTT. This codes for CASSGHIWGNTEAFF. The chain has TRBV2 and TRBJ1-1; D remains unclear. The CDR3 has 15 residues. Trimming removed 4 bases from V and 2 bases from J, with 14 bases in between. Per the germline V gene, CDR1 is SNHLY and CDR2 is FYNNEI.

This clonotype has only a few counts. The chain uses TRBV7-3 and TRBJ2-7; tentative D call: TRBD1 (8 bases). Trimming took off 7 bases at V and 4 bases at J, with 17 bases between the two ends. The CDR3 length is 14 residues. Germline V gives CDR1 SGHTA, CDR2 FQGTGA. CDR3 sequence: CASTQGQGGYEQYF. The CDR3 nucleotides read TGTGCCAGCACCCAAGGACAGGGAGGGTACGAGCAGTACTTC. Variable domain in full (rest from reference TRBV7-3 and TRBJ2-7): GAGVSQTPSNKVTEKGKYVELRCDPISGHTALYWYRQSLGQGPEFLIYFQGTGAADDSGLPNDRFFAVRPEGSVSTLKIQRTERGDSAVYLCASTQGQGGYEQYFGPGTRLTVT.

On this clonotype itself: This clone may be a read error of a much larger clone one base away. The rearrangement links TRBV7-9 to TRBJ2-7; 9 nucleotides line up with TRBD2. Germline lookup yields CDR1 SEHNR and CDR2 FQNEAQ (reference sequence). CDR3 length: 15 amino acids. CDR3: CTSSLGLARTYEQYF. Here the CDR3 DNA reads TGTACCAGCAGCTTAGGACTAGCGCGCACCTACGAGCAGTACTTC.